Shown below are 25 T cell receptor beta chains from a single sample sequenced in a study of cytomegalovirus exposure and HLA in healthy donors (dated by TCRdb to about 2017). Library creation used the immunoSEQ multiplex PCR assay. The multiplex PCR relied on a mix of 60 forward primers for TCR Vbeta segments and 13 reverse primers for TCR Jbeta segments. In TCRdb, the immuneACCESS table is reduced to in-frame sequences with V and J assigned. These tables do not hold every clone; where another copy was compared, an unresolved V gene accounts for under half, and the others remain unexplained. In all, the sample holds approximately 140,000 clones, and about four fifths of those were seen once. The top ten clonotypes cover roughly 3.6% of the sample. Sequenced input: PBMCs. The source is a human donor in good health.

The chain recombines TRBV27 with TRBJ1-2; D gene uncertain. CDR1 is MNHEY, CDR2 SMNVEV, per germline (reference sequence). The germline V and J ends were trimmed by 2 bases and 0 bases, with 10 bases remaining between them. The CDR3 consists of 15 residues. In nucleotides, the CDR3 is TGTGCCAGCAGTTTAGGTTTCAGTACTAACTATGGCTACACCTTC. Residues: CASSLGFSTNYGYTF.

The gene calls are TRBV9 and TRBJ2-1; TRBD1 might be the D (5 bases). Germline V gene data show CDR1 as SGDLS and CDR2 as YYNGEE. The V end lost 4 bases, the J end lost 4 bases, and 18 bases lay between the germline ends. There are 16 residues in the CDR3. The CDR3 region is CASSPARQIPYNEQFF. The CDR3 nucleotides are TGTGCCAGCAGCCCCGCGCGACAGATCCCTTACAATGAGCAGTTCTTC. Using reference TRBV9 and TRBJ2-1 for the parts outside the CDR3, the full variable domain is DSGVTQTPKHLITATGQRVTLRCSPRSGDLSVYWYQQSLDQGLQFLIQYYNGEERAKGNILERFSAQQFPDLHSELNLSSLELGDSALYFCASSPARQIPYNEQFFGPGTRLTVL.

The chain couples TRBV30 to TRBJ1-1, with 8 positions matching TRBD1. CDR1 is GTSNPN, CDR2 SVGIG, per germline (reference sequence). The CDR3 consists of 15 residues. V shed 3 bases, J shed 1 base, and the junction held 7 bases outside the gene matches. CDR3 nucleotide sequence: TGTGCCTGGAGAGGCTTAGGGACAGGGAACACTGAAGCTTTCTTT. It encodes CAWRGLGTGNTEAFF. Based on the CDR3 plus reference TRBV30 and TRBJ1-1, the full variable domain is SQTIHQWPATLVQPVGSPLSLECTVEGTSNPNLYWYRQAAGRGLQLLFYSVGIGQISSEVPQNLSASRPQDRQFILSSKKLLLSDSGFYLCAWRGLGTGNTEAFFGQGTRLTVV.

This clone was seen a few times. J is TRBJ2-3 and V is TRBV19; 10 bases map to TRBD1. The germline CDR1 and CDR2 sequences are LNHDA and SQIVND (reference sequence). CDR3 length: 14 amino acids. The junction had 6 bases not matched to a gene; V was cut back by 6 bases and J by 6 bases. CDR3 sequence: CASSHGQGVDTQYF. The CDR3, as DNA: TGTGCCAGTAGCCACGGACAGGGGGTGGATACGCAGTATTTT.

The rearrangement uses TRBV28 and TRBJ2-7; a weak D match, TRBD2 (5 bases). This CDR3 is built from 14 residues. The germline gives CDR1 MDHEN, CDR2 SYDVKM. Trimming stripped 6 bases from V and 5 bases from J, with 17 bases between. The CDR3 region is CASSKLGGPNEQYF. For the CDR3, the DNA is TGTGCCAGCAGCAAATTAGGAGGCCCGAACGAGCAGTACTTC.

A remark on this clone: The junction shows a germline mismatch at one end, possibly a read error. The chain carries TRBV2 and TRBJ1-5, with D possibly TRBD1 on 5 matching bases. The V gene's germline CDR1 is SNHLY and CDR2 FYNNEI. The CDR3 has 19 amino acids. The CDR3, as DNA: TGTGCCGGCAGTGTAGAACTAGGCCCTACGGAGGGGAGCAATCAGCCCCAGCATTTT. Translated: CAGSVELGPTEGSNQPQHF.

The chain uses TRBV13 and TRBJ2-1; D remains unclear. Germline CDR1 PRHDT, CDR2 FYEKMQ (reference sequence). The CDR3 is 12 amino acids. The V and J ends lost 1 base and 8 bases respectively, with 6 bases between them. The CDR3 loop is CASSLAGHEQFF. DNA of the CDR3: TGTGCCAGCAGCTTAGCTGGGCATGAGCAGTTCTTC.

The chain employs TRBV29-1 and TRBJ2-3; TRBD2 aligns across 16 bases. Unmatched junction bases numbered 12, after V lost 7 bases and J lost 5 bases. The CDR3 totals 17 residues. Germline V gene lookup returns CDR1 SQVTM and CDR2 ANQGSEA. CDR3 coding DNA: TGCAGCGCCGCAGGGGGGACTAGCGGGAGGGCCGGAGATACGCAGTATTTT. This translates into CSAAGGTSGRAGDTQYF.

This chain connects TRBV6-6 to TRBJ1-1, with 9 bases matching TRBD1. V was pared by 6 bases and J by 2 bases, with 7 bases of the junction left unmatched. The germline V gene has CDR1 MNHNY and CDR2 SVGAGI (reference sequence). This CDR3 has 15 amino acids. CDR3 loop: CASRNRDRDNTEAFF. DNA of the CDR3: TGTGCCAGCAGGAACCGGGACAGGGATAACACTGAAGCTTTCTTT.

This chain connects TRBV28 to TRBJ2-2; possible D gene TRBD2, 6 bases. Trimming cost V 2 bases and J 6 bases, with 10 bases left between them. Germline values: CDR1 MDHEN, CDR2 SYDVKM. The CDR3 loop spans 14 amino acids. CDR3 sequence (DNA): TGTGCCAGCAGTTTAGGGGGGTACGCCGGGGAGCTGTTTTTT. It specifies CASSLGGYAGELFF.

In this sample, this clone turned up a few times. V and J are TRBV6-6 and TRBJ2-7; 11 bases agree with TRBD2. This CDR3 is 14 amino acids long. V gave up 7 bases and J gave up 4 bases; unmatched junction bases: 6. Per germline, CDR1 MNHNY and CDR2 SVGAGI (reference sequence). CDR3 protein: CASIRLAGLYEQYF. The CDR3 nucleotides are TGTGCCAGCATTCGACTAGCGGGGCTTTACGAGCAGTACTTC.

The genes are TRBV5-4 and TRBJ1-3, with a tentative D call TRBD1 (6 bases). The CDR3 covers 16 residues. Germline values: CDR1 SGHNT, CDR2 YYREEE (reference sequence). V lost 1 base to trimming and J lost 3 bases, with 14 bases between them. DNA of the CDR3: TGTGCCAGCAGCTTGTCTGGGGGCGCGAATGGAAACACCATATATTTT. This sequence encodes CASSLSGGANGNTIYF.

The chain couples TRBV6-5 to TRBJ1-3; 7 bases map to TRBD1. The V segment lost 4 bases and the J segment 0 bases; nucleotides outside the gene matches: 6. Germline CDR1 and CDR2: MNHEY and SVGAGI. CDR3 length equals 16 residues. CDR3 nucleotides: TGTGCCAGCAGTTTGCAACAGGGGCACTCTGGAAACACCATATATTTT. Protein product: CASSLQQGHSGNTIYF.

The chain couples TRBV25-1 to TRBJ2-7, with D unclear. The germline CDR1 and CDR2 sequences are MGHDK and SYGVNS. The CDR3 totals 11 residues. V dropped 2 bases and J dropped 6 bases, with 5 bases sitting between them. The chain's CDR3 is CASSEMAEQYF. In DNA, the CDR3 is TGTGCCAGCAGTGAAATGGCCGAGCAGTACTTC.

The chain has TRBV6-1 and TRBJ1-2, with D unclear. The germline CDR1 and CDR2 sequences are MNHNS and SASEGT. CDR3 size: 13 residues. V dropped 6 bases and J dropped 6 bases, with 14 bases sitting between them. CDR3 DNA: TGTGCCAGCAGCAATCGTTTCGGGGATGGCTACACCTTC. Its translation: CASSNRFGDGYTF.

V gene TRBV5-1 combines with J gene TRBJ2-7, with D unresolved. Per germline, CDR1 SGHRS and CDR2 YFSETQ. Trimming took 4 bases from V and 0 from J, leaving 11 bases between them. This CDR3 is built from 14 residues. CDR3 sequence: CASSRGDRSYEQYF. The CDR3 region has the DNA TGCGCCAGCAGCCGTGGAGACCGCTCCTACGAGCAGTACTTC.

The V and J genes are TRBV27 and TRBJ1-1; D call uncertain. The germline gives CDR1 MNHEY, CDR2 SMNVEV (reference sequence). This CDR3 has 14 residues. V was cut by 5 bases and J by 1 base, with 11 bases left in between. The CDR3 sequence: CASSGPSGNTEAFF. In DNA form, the CDR3 reads TGTGCCAGCAGTGGCCCCTCGGGGAACACTGAAGCTTTCTTT.

V is TRBV6-5 and J is TRBJ2-5; perhaps TRBD2 as D (6 bases). Germline CDR1 is MNHEY and CDR2 is SVGAGI. Trimming stripped 0 bases from V and 5 bases from J, with 16 bases between. CDR3 size: 16 residues. Here the CDR3 DNA reads TGTGCCAGCAGTTACTCGGAGACTAGTTTGACGGAGACCCAGTACTTC. It specifies CASSYSETSLTETQYF.

The chain employs TRBV27 and TRBJ2-1; possible D gene TRBD1, 5 bases. The CDR3 runs 12 residues. Germline V CDR1 and CDR2: MNHEY, SMNVEV (reference sequence). V lost 6 bases and J 3 bases, leaving 6 bases between the germline ends. CDR3 in DNA: TGTGCCAGCAGCACAGGCTACAATGAGCAGTTCTTC. This sequence encodes CASSTGYNEQFF.

Note on this clone: The same CDR3 arises from other DNA sequences in this sample as well. The chain carries TRBV15 and TRBJ1-2; 7 positions match TRBD1. CDR1 LNHNV and CDR2 YYDKDF come from the germline V gene (reference sequence). Trimming cost V 1 base and J 7 bases; bases outside gene matches: 9. This CDR3 is built from 15 residues. CDR3 region: CATSRVTGSDSGYTF. Written as DNA, the CDR3 is TGTGCCACCAGCAGAGTGACAGGGTCTGATTCTGGCTACACCTTC.

V and J are TRBV7-8 and TRBJ2-3; 8 positions match TRBD2. V lost 3 bases, J lost 0 bases, and 5 bases stayed unmatched. Per germline, CDR1 SGHVS and CDR2 FQNEAQ. The CDR3 is made up of 16 amino acids. CDR3 bases: TGTGCCAGCAGCTTGTGGTCGGGGGGGAGCACAGATACGCAGTATTTT. Its translation: CASSLWSGGSTDTQYF.

This clone was detected only a few times. This chain links TRBV27 with TRBJ2-7, with D perhaps TRBD1 (6 bases). V was pared by 2 bases and J by 0 bases, with 17 bases between. This CDR3 has 17 amino acids. CDR1 is MNHEY and CDR2 is SMNVEV in the germline V gene (reference sequence). The CDR3 protein is CASSLISAGVNSYEQYF. CDR3 nucleotide sequence: TGTGCCAGCAGTTTAATATCAGCAGGGGTTAACTCCTACGAGCAGTACTTC.

This chain connects TRBV6-1 to TRBJ2-1, with 7 bases identical to TRBD2. The CDR3 is 14 amino acids. V trimming: 5 bases; J trimming: 8 bases; junction bases outside the gene matches: 9. Germline V gives CDR1 MNHNS, CDR2 SASEGT. The CDR3 sequence: CASSRQKREHEQFF. The CDR3 DNA sequence: TGTGCCAGCAGTAGGCAGAAGCGGGAACATGAGCAGTTCTTC.

This clone was detected only a few times. The chain combines TRBV13 with TRBJ1-6; the D gene is possibly TRBD1 (5 bases). Germline loops: CDR1 PRHDT, CDR2 FYEKMQ (reference sequence). CDR3 size: 15 residues. V shed 5 bases and J shed 10 bases, with 18 bases lying between them. This CDR3 is CASSRSGYLWSPLHF. CDR3 DNA sequence: TGTGCCAGCAGCCGATCAGGGTACCTCTGGTCACCCCTCCACTTT.

This clone was detected only once. J is TRBJ2-3 and V is TRBV5-8, with 13 bases that match TRBD2. The germline CDR1 and CDR2 sequences are SGHTS and YDEGEE. The CDR3 is 18 amino acids. V was pared by 4 bases and J by 2 bases, with 10 bases of the junction left unmatched. The CDR3 coding sequence is TGTGCCAGCAGCGTCGGACTAGCGGGAGTAAAAATCACAGATACGCAGTATTTT. Residues: CASSVGLAGVKITDTQYF.